This T cell receptor (beta chain) stems from a study of blood T cell repertoires in COVID-19. The data were produced by immunoSEQ multiplex PCR, yet TCRdb's version contains in-frame clones alone and is incomplete. The table records 130,000 or so clones, 84% of them present only once. The CDR3 loop spans 14 amino acids. CDR1 is LNHDA and CDR2 is SQIVND in the germline V gene (reference sequence). The V gene end was trimmed by 5 bases and the J gene end by 3 bases; junction bases not matched to a gene: 4. The sequence was collected from a woman aged 25 to 39 who had recovered from COVID-19. The chain carries TRBV19 and TRBJ1-5; the match to TRBD1 covers 7 bases. Sequencing input: PBMCs or T cells enriched from blood (not recorded which). The CDR3 nucleotides read TGTGCCAGTAGTCCAGGGGGTAACAATCAGCCCCAGCATTTT. Its protein is CASSPGGNNQPQHF.